This T cell receptor beta chain was retrieved from a study of graft-versus-host responses after intestinal transplantation. Study information: Multivisceral, liver-intestinal, or isolated intestinal grafts went to recipients. Every recipient underwent anti-thymocyte globulin induction, then tacrolimus and steroids for roughly three years.

Measured with immunoSEQ multiplex PCR; TCRdb has only the in-frame clones, and not every one. The table includes more than 65,000 clones, approximately 89% detected once. This CDR3 contains 15 residues. CDR1 SGHAT and CDR2 FQNNGV come from the germline V gene. Trimming took 5 bases from V and 3 from J, leaving 17 bases between them. Turning to this clone: What it recognizes is unknown.

Overall study findings and caveats: Individuals who had graft-donor T cell macrochimerism had allografts that showed high graft-versus-host to host-versus-graft clonal ratios. Present in recipient marrow, GvH clones included some that appeared first in ileum or blood.

The clonotype originates from a human donor who was the organ donor for an intestinal transplant. The V call is TRBV11-2, the J call TRBJ2-7, with D possibly being TRBD1 (7 bases). The specimen comprised unstimulated CD8+ T cells sorted from spleen or lymph node cells, sampled before transplant. The chain's CDR3 is CASSGEETGYYEQYF. The DNA for the CDR3 is TGTGCCAGCAGCGGGGAGGAGACAGGGTACTACGAGCAGTACTTC. Complete variable domain (other parts from reference TRBV11-2 and TRBJ2-7): EAGVAQSPRYKIIEKRQSVAFWCNPISGHATLYWYQQILGQGPKLLIQFQNNGVVDDSQLPKDRFSAERLKGVDSTLKIQPAKLEDSAVYLCASSGEETGYYEQYFGPGTRLTVT.